The T cell receptor beta chain described here comes from a study of shared clonotypes between healthy human individuals. Study in general: Sampling drew on donors who were a couple of women and a few men aged 18 to 49.

Positive CCR7 selection of CD45RO-negative cells yielded the naive CD8 cells, and terminally differentiated effector memory CD45RA+ cells were excluded. Deep-level running was used for the assay. The protocol was immunoSEQ multiplex PCR, while the TCRdb copy is restricted to in-frame clones and leaves out a portion. The sample comprises about 2 million clones, about 95% of which are singletons, and more than 0.9% rests with the top ten. J gave up 4 bases and V 0 bases, and 6 bases lay outside the gene matches. Germline CDR1 reads GTSNPN; CDR2 reads SVGIG (reference sequence). The CDR3 spans 15 residues.

The TCR was taken from a man younger than 35 in good health. Sequenced: naive CD8+ T cells sorted from blood. The J gene is TRBJ2-1, the V gene TRBV30; 7 bases match TRBD2. DNA for the CDR3: TGTGCCTGGAGTGTATTGGGGGGGAGGTACAATGAGCAGTTCTTC. Protein product: CAWSVLGGRYNEQFF.